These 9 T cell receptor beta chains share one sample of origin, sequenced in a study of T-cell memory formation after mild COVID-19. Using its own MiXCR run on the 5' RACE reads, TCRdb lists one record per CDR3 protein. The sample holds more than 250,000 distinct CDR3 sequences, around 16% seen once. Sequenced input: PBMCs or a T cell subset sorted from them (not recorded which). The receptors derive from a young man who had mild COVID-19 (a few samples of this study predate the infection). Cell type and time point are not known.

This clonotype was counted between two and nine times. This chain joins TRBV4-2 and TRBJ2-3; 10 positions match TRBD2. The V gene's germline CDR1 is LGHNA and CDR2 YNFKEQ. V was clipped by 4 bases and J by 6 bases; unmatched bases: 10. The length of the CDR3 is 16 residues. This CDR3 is CASSRERGGSLDTQYF. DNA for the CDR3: TGTGCCAGCAGCCGAGAGCGGGGGGGATCGTTGGATACGCAGTATTTT.

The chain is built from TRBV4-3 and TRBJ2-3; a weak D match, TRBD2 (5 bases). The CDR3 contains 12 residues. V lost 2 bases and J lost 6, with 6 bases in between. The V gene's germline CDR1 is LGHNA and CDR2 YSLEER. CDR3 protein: CASSQPGDTQYF. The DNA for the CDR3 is TGCGCCAGCAGCCAACCGGGGGATACGCAGTATTTT.

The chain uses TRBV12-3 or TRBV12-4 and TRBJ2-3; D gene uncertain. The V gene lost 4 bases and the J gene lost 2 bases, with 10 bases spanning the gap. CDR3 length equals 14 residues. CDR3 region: CASSYLGLTDTQYF. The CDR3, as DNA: TGTGCCAGCAGTTATTTGGGTCTCACAGATACGCAGTATTTT.

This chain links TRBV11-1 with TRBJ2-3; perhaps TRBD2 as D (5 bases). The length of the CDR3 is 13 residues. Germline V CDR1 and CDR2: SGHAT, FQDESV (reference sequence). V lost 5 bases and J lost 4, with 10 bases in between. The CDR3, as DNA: TGTGCCAGCAGCACCCTCGGGGCAGATACGCAGTATTTT. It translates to CASSTLGADTQYF.

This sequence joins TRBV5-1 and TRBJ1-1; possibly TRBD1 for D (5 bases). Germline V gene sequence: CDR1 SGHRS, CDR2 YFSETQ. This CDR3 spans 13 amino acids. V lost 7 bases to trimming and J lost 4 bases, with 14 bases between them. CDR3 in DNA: TGCGCCAGCGCCGCAGGGCTGGGCACTGAAGCTTTCTTT. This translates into CASAAGLGTEAFF.

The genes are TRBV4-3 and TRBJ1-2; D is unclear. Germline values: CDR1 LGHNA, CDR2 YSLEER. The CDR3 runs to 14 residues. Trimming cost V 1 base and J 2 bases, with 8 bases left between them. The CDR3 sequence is CASSQVNSNYGYTF. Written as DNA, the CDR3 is TGCGCCAGCAGCCAAGTGAACAGCAACTATGGCTACACCTTC.

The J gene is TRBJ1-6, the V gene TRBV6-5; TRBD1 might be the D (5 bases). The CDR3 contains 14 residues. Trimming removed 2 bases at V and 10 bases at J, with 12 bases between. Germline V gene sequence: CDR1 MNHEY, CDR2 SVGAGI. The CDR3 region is CASSYLGTGSPLHF. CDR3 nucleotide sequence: TGTGCCAGCAGTTACCTCGGGACGGGCTCACCCCTCCACTTT.

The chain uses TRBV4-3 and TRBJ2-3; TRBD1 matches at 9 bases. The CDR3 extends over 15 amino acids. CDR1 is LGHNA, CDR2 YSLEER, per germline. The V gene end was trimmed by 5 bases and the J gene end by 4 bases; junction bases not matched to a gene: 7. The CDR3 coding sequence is TGCGCCAGCAGCACACAGGGGGCCCCGGCAGATACGCAGTATTTT. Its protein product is CASSTQGAPADTQYF.

In DNA form, the CDR3 reads TGCGCCAGCAGCTTGGACGGAGAGTTCTACGAGCAGTACGTC. This sequence encodes CASSLDGEFYEQYV. V is TRBV5-1 and J is TRBJ2-7; D not certain. The ends were cut back, 0 bases at V and 3 bases at J, with 10 bases in the middle. Germline assignment: CDR1 SGHRS and CDR2 YFSETQ. The CDR3 runs 14 residues.